This T cell receptor (beta chain) was identified during a study of blood T cell repertoires in COVID-19. Using immunoSEQ multiplex PCR, the repertoire was profiled, and TCRdb retains in-frame clones only, with some absent. The sample shows 290,000 or so clones, roughly 92% of them seen only once. The CDR3 runs to 17 residues. V lost 2 bases, J lost 2 bases, and 9 bases stayed unmatched. Germline V gene sequence: CDR1 MDHEN, CDR2 SYDVKM. Sequenced material: peripheral blood. The V and J genes are TRBV28 and TRBJ2-7; 10 bases are shared with TRBD2. The TCR sequence derives from a woman in her twenties or thirties with COVID-19, enrolled during active disease. CDR3 loop: CASSLIAGGFSTYEQYF. The CDR3, as DNA: TGTGCCAGCAGTTTAATAGCGGGAGGCTTCTCAACCTACGAGCAGTACTTC.